This T cell receptor (delta chain) was recovered during a study of Vδ1+ human thymocytes. Findings and limits, study-wide: Highly polyclonal TRG and TRD repertoires with Gaussian CDR3 length distributions appeared in thymus. Thymic delta-chain repertoires held roughly 20% Vdelta2 sequences and few Vdelta3, despite high sort purity. The authors advised highly purified populations and single-cell validation.

Sequences come from RNA converted to cDNA by reverse transcription. Pooled V-gene forward primers with one constant-region reverse primer generated the CDR3 amplicons by multiplex PCR. TCRdb reanalysed the multiplex PCR reads via CATT. The table shows roughly 76,000 delta-chain clones, with approximately 37% occurring only once. The V and J ends lost 4 bases and 1 base respectively, with 37 bases between them. CDR1 is TSWWSYY, CDR2 QGS, per germline. The CDR3 runs to 23 residues. After alphabeta T cell depletion, CD3+ Vdelta1+ Vdelta2- thymocytes were sorted. Purity of the sorted Vdelta1+ thymocytes ranged from 98% to 99.6%. Notes on this clone: Its antigen is not known.

The clonotype was recovered from a boy under three years old who had congenital heart surgery. This chain connects TRDV1 to TRDJ1; D is perhaps TRDD2 (9 bases). The source material was Vdelta1+ gamma-delta thymocytes from the thymus. Regarding subset: FACS-sorted CD3+ TCRalphabeta- TCRVdelta1+ TCRVdelta2- thymocytes. CDR3 sequence: CALGGAFLPPRRDWGAPTDKLIF. The CDR3 DNA reads TGTGCTCTTGGGGGAGCCTTCCTACCTCCCCGGAGGGACTGGGGGGCCCCCACCGATAAACTCATCTTT.